These T cell receptor beta chains were read from a single sample in a study of patients and donors after allogeneic stem cell transplantation. TCRdb re-called the RT-PCR reads with MiXCR, one entry per CDR3 protein. The data contain about 400,000 distinct CDR3 sequences, approximately 16% of them singletons. Sequenced material: blood, either unsorted or a sorted T cell fraction (not recorded which). The receptors were gathered from a human donor who was either an allogeneic HSCT recipient or a stem cell or donor lymphocyte infusion donor (not recorded which). It is not recorded whose cells these are; they may come from a transplant donor. Each CDR3 is given with its conserved first and last residue. D genes are given only for firm matches. For some rows the clone size is stated as once, few or many, or as a class when expanded; others skip it.

D	size	J	V	CDR3	DNA
NA	few	TRBJ2-3	TRBV4-1	CASSLGTFRDTQYF	TGCGCCAGCAGCCTGGGGACATTTAGAGATACGCAGTATTTT
NA	NA	TRBJ2-3	TRBV5-1	CASSLARTAYTSTDTQYF	TGCGCCAGCAGCTTGGCCAGGACAGCGTACACTAGCACAGATACGCAGTATTTT
NA	many	TRBJ2-7	TRBV12-3/TRBV12-4	CASSFGAMGAYEQYF	TGTGCCAGCAGTTTCGGGGCAATGGGAGCCTACGAGCAGTACTTC
NA	NA	TRBJ2-7	TRBV29-1	CSASRALSYEQYF	TGCAGCGCCTCCCGCGCCCTCTCTTACGAGCAGTACTTC
TRBD1	many	TRBJ2-7	TRBV20-1	CSASGTGTIAEVEQYF	TGCAGTGCTTCCGGGACAGGAACTATAGCGGAGGTTGAGCAGTACTTC
NA	many	TRBJ2-4	TRBV6-5	CASSYLGSKNIQYF	TGTGCCAGCAGTTACTTGGGAAGCAAAAACATTCAGTACTTC
TRBD2	few	TRBJ2-1	TRBV5-4	CASSPNSGRAGRNEQFF	TGTGCCAGCAGTCCAAATAGCGGGAGGGCCGGTCGTAATGAGCAGTTCTTC
TRBD2	NA	TRBJ2-1	TRBV2	CASTWTSGGYNEQFF	TGTGCCAGCACCTGGACTAGCGGAGGCTACAATGAGCAGTTCTTC
NA	NA	TRBJ2-7	TRBV5-1	CASSLPGAEQYF	TGCGCCAGCAGCTTGCCGGGGGCCGAGCAGTACTTC
TRBD2	few	TRBJ2-1	TRBV3-1	CASSQELAGSYNEQFF	TGTGCCAGCAGCCAAGAGCTAGCGGGCTCCTACAATGAGCAGTTCTTC
TRBD1	NA	TRBJ1-2	TRBV29-1	CSVWTGKYHYGYTF	TGCAGCGTATGGACAGGGAAGTACCACTATGGCTACACCTTC
NA	many	TRBJ2-3	TRBV5-1	CASSLVLDGGDTQYF	TGCGCCAGCAGCTTGGTGCTAGACGGAGGAGATACGCAGTATTTT
NA	many	TRBJ2-1	TRBV11-2	CASTHLGKNYNEQFF	TGTGCCAGCACACACCTCGGGAAAAATTACAATGAGCAGTTCTTC
NA	few	TRBJ2-1	TRBV6-1	CASSPKASPGVNNEQFF	TGTGCCAGCAGTCCTAAAGCCTCCCCGGGGGTAAACAATGAGCAGTTCTTC
NA	many	TRBJ2-2	TRBV6-1	CASRFQGNGELFF	TGTGCCAGCAGATTCCAGGGAAACGGGGAGCTGTTTTTT
NA	few	TRBJ1-3	TRBV20-1	CSAAVGVGNTIYF	TGCAGTGCCGCGGTAGGGGTTGGAAACACCATATATTTT
TRBD2	NA	TRBJ2-1	TRBV24-1	CATSDQRGDNEQFF	TGTGCCACCAGTGACCAGCGGGGGGACAATGAGCAGTTCTTC
NA	NA	TRBJ2-5	TRBV11-3	CASSLDGTNQETQYF	TGTGCCAGCAGCTTAGATGGGACGAACCAAGAGACCCAGTACTTC
NA	NA	TRBJ2-1	TRBV29-1	CSVGQVRNEQFF	TGCAGCGTTGGACAGGTTAGAAATGAGCAGTTCTTC
NA	NA	TRBJ2-5	TRBV5-1	CASSFPKETQYF	TGCGCCAGCAGCTTCCCCAAAGAGACCCAGTACTTC
NA	NA	TRBJ1-1	TRBV4-1	CASSQDGGRGSHFF	TGCGCCAGCAGCCAAGATGGGGGCAGGGGTAGCCATTTCTTT
TRBD2	few	TRBJ2-3	TRBV12-3/TRBV12-4	CASSRTSGGGTDTQYF	TGTGCCAGCAGCAGGACTAGCGGGGGGGGCACAGATACGCAGTATTTT
NA	few	TRBJ2-7	TRBV29-1	CSGGRDSYEQYF	TGCAGCGGGGGACGGGACTCCTACGAGCAGTACTTC
TRBD2	few	TRBJ2-7	TRBV20-1	CSARGLTSGKSYEQYF	TGCAGTGCTAGAGGGTTGACTAGCGGGAAATCCTACGAGCAGTACTTC